Sequencing of this T cell receptor (beta chain) was carried out in a study of circulating CD8 cells and anti-PD-1 response in melanoma. The study, taken as a whole, reports: TIGIT repertoires were least diverse, DNEG repertoires most diverse.

TCR libraries were prepared from roughly 14 ng of total RNA with the QIAseq Immune Repertoire TCR panel. TCRdb passed the reads through MiXCR, listing each CDR3 protein once. The sample records about 330 distinct CDR3 sequences, 8.4% being singletons. From live CD3+CD8+TCRalphabeta+ cells, four PD-1 and/or TIGIT subsets were sorted. V lost 7 bases to trimming and J lost 0 bases, with 18 bases between them. CDR1 and CDR2 (germline): MDHEN, SYDVKM. The CDR3 spans 16 residues. This clonotype qualifies as large (0.1 to 1%). What it recognizes is unknown. J is TRBJ1-1 and V is TRBV28; unclear D gene. Sequencing was performed on CD8+ T cells from PBMCs, taken at baseline or after one month of anti-PD-1 therapy (not recorded which). This clonotype originated in a human donor with melanoma. The chain's CDR3 is CASTTSTRSMNTEAFF. The DNA for the CDR3 is TGTGCCAGCACCACGAGCACCAGATCAATGAACACTGAAGCTTTCTTT.